This entry lists 6 T cell receptor beta chains sequenced from one sample in a study of spatial heterogeneity in lung cancer (dated by TCRdb to 2018 to 2020). The label giving this sample's time point can be read as: blood at routine non-recurrence follow-up after resection. TCR sequencing used whole RNA extracted from tumor and nontumor lung tissue, or from cryopreserved PBMC samples, without cell sorting. The library was generated by 5' RACE. The sequencing machine was a NextSeq 500. The public reads were reanalyzed by TCRdb: fastp trimming at Q25, MiXCR alignment, in-frame beta chains only. Rows merge per CDR3 protein into single entries with the most common DNA and genes. Recorded for this sample are fewer than 60,000 distinct CDR3 sequences; more than 6.5% of them occurred a single time. Jointly, the top ten make up roughly 37% of the sample. The sequences come from PBMCs, collected at follow-up. The source of these receptors is a female donor with early-stage non-small cell lung cancer.

The CDR3 is CASSFAGENEQFF. For the CDR3, the DNA is TGTGCCAGCAGTTTCGCGGGGGAGAATGAGCAGTTCTTC. The V and J genes are TRBV5-4 and TRBJ2-1; 7 nucleotides align to TRBD2. Germline V gives CDR1 SGHNT, CDR2 YYREEE (reference sequence). V was clipped by 5 bases and J by 7 bases; unmatched bases: 6. The CDR3 is 13 residues long.

This clonotype was seen many times. This rearrangement joins TRBV7-3 to TRBJ2-3; D could derive from TRBD1 or TRBD2 (6 bases each). Between the trimmed V and J ends, which lost 1 base and 9 bases, there was a span of 20 bases. The CDR3 runs 16 residues. Per germline, CDR1 SGHTA and CDR2 FQGTGA. CDR3 DNA sequence: TGTGCCAGCAGCTTAAATAGTAGGGGGGCCAATAGGACGCAGTATTTT. The encoded protein is CASSLNSRGANRTQYF.

This clonotype was recorded a few times. The chain carries TRBV7-2 and TRBJ2-1; tentatively, D is TRBD2 (7 bases). The CDR3 is 16 residues long. Per the germline V gene, CDR1 is SGHTA and CDR2 is FQGNSA. V was shortened by 1 base and J by 2 bases, with 12 bases between the two germline ends. The CDR3 sequence is CASSLVAGAAYNEQFF. In DNA form, the CDR3 reads TGTGCCAGCAGCTTAGTTGCGGGGGCCGCCTACAATGAGCAGTTCTTC. The complete variable domain, with remaining parts taken from reference TRBV7-2 and TRBJ2-1, reads GAGVSQSPSNKVTEKGKDVELRCDPISGHTALYWYRQSLGQGLEFLIYFQGNSAPDKSGLPSDRFSAERTGGSVSTLTIQRTQQEDSAVYLCASSLVAGAAYNEQFFGPGTRLTVL.

In this sample, this clonotype turned up many times. The chain employs TRBV2 and TRBJ2-1; TRBD2 matches at 8 bases. There are 14 residues in the CDR3. Trimming at V came to 7 bases and at J to 3 bases, leaving 5 bases not matched to a gene. The germline gives CDR1 SNHLY, CDR2 FYNNEI. The CDR3 spells CASTGLAGYNEQFF. CDR3 nucleotides: TGTGCCAGCACAGGGCTAGCGGGCTACAATGAGCAGTTCTTC.

In this sample, this clonotype turned up many times. The genes are TRBV4-1 and TRBJ1-6; D is unresolved. The CDR3 sequence is 16 residues long. Germline values: CDR1 MGHRA, CDR2 YSYEKL. V shed 1 base and J shed 14 bases, with 21 bases lying between them. The CDR3: CASSQGNGQPEVSLHF. The CDR3 coding sequence is TGCGCCAGCAGCCAAGGTAACGGGCAGCCAGAGGTGTCCCTCCACTTT.

The sample holds a few counts of this clonotype. The chain joins TRBV2 to TRBJ2-3; the D gene is possibly TRBD2 (6 bases). Trimming stripped 6 bases from V and 2 bases from J, with 18 bases between. CDR1 is SNHLY and CDR2 is FYNNEI in the germline V gene. The length of the CDR3 is 16 residues. CDR3 loop: CASRGRGLRTTDTQYF. CDR3 DNA: TGTGCCAGCAGAGGTAGAGGACTACGTACCACAGATACGCAGTATTTT. Based on the CDR3 plus reference TRBV2 and TRBJ2-3, the full variable domain is EPEVTQTPSHQVTQMGQEVILRCVPISNHLYFYWYRQILGQKVEFLVSFYNNEISEKSEIFDDQFSVERPDGSNFTLKIRSTKLEDSAMYFCASRGRGLRTTDTQYFGPGTRLTVL.